These 20 T cell receptor beta chains were all obtained from the same sample, sequenced in a study of Graves' ophthalmopathy and Graves' hyperthyroidism. The authors amplified TCR beta CDR3 regions from RNA transcripts. Second-round multiplex PCR came after first-round RT-PCR with HTBI primers. TCRdb re-called the multiplex PCR reads with MiXCR, one entry per CDR3 protein. This repertoire shows 150,000 to 200,000 distinct CDR3 sequences, just under 40% found once; its top ten account for 8% to 10%. Sequencing was performed on peripheral blood. Receptors originate from a man aged 25 to 40 with Graves' ophthalmopathy.

This sequence joins TRBV4-3 and TRBJ2-7, with 7 positions matching TRBD2. The V segment lost 1 base and the J segment 0 bases; nucleotides outside the gene matches: 6. The CDR3 is 16 amino acids. Germline loops: CDR1 LGHNA, CDR2 YSLEER. As DNA, the CDR3 is TGCGCCAGCAGCCAAGTCAAGCGGGGAAGCTCCTACGAGCAGTACTTC. This translates into CASSQVKRGSSYEQYF.

This clonotype showed up many times. V and J are TRBV12-3 or TRBV12-4 and TRBJ1-5; 8 bases are shared with TRBD1. The junction had 3 bases not matched to a gene; V was cut back by 6 bases and J by 2 bases. CDR3 size: 14 residues. The CDR3 DNA reads TGTGCCAGCAGGGGGACAGGCGGCAATCAGCCCCAGCATTTT. It yields the protein CASRGTGGNQPQHF.

This clonotype appeared many times. This chain joins TRBV7-3 and TRBJ2-7; 7 bases match TRBD1. Trimming cost V 1 base and J 3 bases; bases outside gene matches: 18. CDR1 and CDR2 (germline): SGHTA, FQGTGA. The CDR3 runs to 19 residues. CDR3 sequence reads: CASSLRPQGWGQTFYEQYF. For the CDR3, the DNA is TGTGCCAGCAGCTTAAGACCCCAAGGTTGGGGACAGACCTTCTACGAGCAGTACTTC. Complete variable domain (other parts from reference TRBV7-3 and TRBJ2-7): GAGVSQTPSNKVTEKGKYVELRCDPISGHTALYWYRQSLGQGPEFLIYFQGTGAADDSGLPNDRFFAVRPEGSVSTLKIQRTERGDSAVYLCASSLRPQGWGQTFYEQYFGPGTRLTVT.

This clonotype was seen many times. The J gene is TRBJ2-7, the V gene TRBV7-9, with TRBD1 matching 9 bases. CDR3 length equals 18 residues. V lost 6 bases and J lost 6; bases outside the gene matches: 21. CDR1 is SEHNR and CDR2 is FQNEAQ in the germline V gene (reference sequence). The CDR3 here is CASSPTHASGQGWTEQYF. DNA for the CDR3: TGTGCCAGCAGTCCCACCCACGCCTCAGGACAGGGGTGGACCGAGCAGTACTTC.

The genes are TRBV6-1 and TRBJ1-6; 8 bases fit TRBD1. V was clipped by 8 bases and J by 14 bases; unmatched bases: 14. Germline CDR1 is MNHNS and CDR2 is SASEGT. CDR3 length equals 14 residues. This CDR3 reads CASALEDRVVTLHF. The CDR3 region has the DNA TGTGCCAGCGCATTAGAGGACAGGGTCGTCACCCTCCACTTT.

This clonotype was recorded at least ten times. The chain recombines TRBV9 with TRBJ2-7, with a weak D call TRBD1 (6 bases). CDR3 length: 16 amino acids. Germline assignment: CDR1 SGDLS and CDR2 YYNGEE. The ends were cut back, 0 bases at V and 4 bases at J, with 17 bases in the middle. CDR3 sequence reads: CASSVGGHDSIYEQYF. CDR3 sequence (DNA): TGTGCCAGCAGCGTAGGGGGACACGATAGCATTTACGAGCAGTACTTC.

The chain combines TRBV28 with TRBJ2-5, with 13 bases identical to TRBD2. The CDR3 covers 15 residues. V trimming: 7 bases; J trimming: 6 bases; junction bases outside the gene matches: 8. The germline gives CDR1 MDHEN, CDR2 SYDVKM. CDR3 amino acids: CASTLGTSGIKTQYF. The CDR3 bases are TGTGCCAGCACACTAGGGACTAGCGGGATCAAGACCCAGTACTTC.

This clonotype was counted once. V and J are TRBV5-1 and TRBJ1-1; 7 bases align to TRBD1. Germline CDR1 and CDR2: SGHRS and YFSETQ. With V trimmed by 5 bases and J by 4 bases, 14 bases remained unmatched. The CDR3 consists of 16 residues. The chain's CDR3 is CASRRELDRFGTEAFF. CDR3 nucleotides: TGCGCCAGCAGAAGGGAGTTGGACAGGTTCGGCACTGAAGCTTTCTTT.

The chain has TRBV12-3 or TRBV12-4 and TRBJ1-2; tentatively, D is TRBD1 (5 bases). The ends were cut back, 7 bases at V and 2 bases at J, with 14 bases in the middle. The CDR3 contains 14 residues. The CDR3 sequence is CASTEGADNYGYTF. CDR3 DNA: TGTGCCAGCACCGAAGGGGCAGACAACTATGGCTACACCTTC.

This clonotype was detected only a few times. The chain uses TRBV27 and TRBJ2-5; D unclear. The CDR3 contains 14 residues. Trimming removed 6 bases at V and 0 bases at J, with 11 bases between. The germline gives CDR1 MNHEY, CDR2 SMNVEV (reference sequence). CDR3 DNA sequence: TGTGCCAGCAGCCTTAATAGGGACCAAGAGACCCAGTACTTC. Amino acids: CASSLNRDQETQYF.

Ten or more counts support this clonotype. V and J are TRBV19 and TRBJ1-1, with TRBD1 matching 8 bases. This CDR3 comprises 14 residues. Germline V CDR1 and CDR2: LNHDA, SQIVND (reference sequence). Trimming at V came to 6 bases and at J to 5 bases, leaving 8 bases not matched to a gene. CDR3 sequence: CASSPFRGQTEAFF. The DNA of the CDR3 is TGTGCCAGTAGCCCCTTCAGGGGGCAGACTGAAGCTTTCTTT. The full variable domain, its missing parts supplied by reference TRBV19 and TRBJ1-1, is DGGITQSPKYLFRKEGQNVTLSCEQNLNHDAMYWYRQDPGQGLRLIYYSQIVNDFQKGDIAEGYSVSREKKESFPLTVTSAQKNPTAFYLCASSPFRGQTEAFFGQGTRLTVV.

This clonotype was detected ten times or more. This rearrangement joins TRBV7-2 to TRBJ2-7; no reliable D call. Between the trimmed V and J ends, which lost 6 bases and 2 bases, there was a span of 14 bases. The CDR3 length is 14 residues. The germline CDR1 and CDR2 sequences are SGHTA and FQGNSA. The CDR3 DNA reads as TGTGCCAGCAGTCATAACATTCCGACCTACGAGCAGTACTTC. Residues: CASSHNIPTYEQYF.

This clonotype was counted ten times or more. V and J are TRBV6-2 or TRBV6-3 and TRBJ1-1; 9 positions match TRBD1. V trimming: 7 bases; J trimming: 4 bases; junction bases outside the gene matches: 7. Germline lookup yields CDR1 MNHEY and CDR2 SVGEGT. The CDR3 has 14 residues. CDR3 loop: CASNPTDRGTEAFF. The CDR3 coding sequence is TGTGCCAGCAATCCGACGGACAGGGGCACTGAAGCTTTCTTT.

This clonotype came up a few times. Just one base apart from a much larger clone, this may be a read error. The chain is built from TRBV19 and TRBJ2-6; D unclear. This CDR3 comprises 14 residues. CDR1 and CDR2 (germline): LNHDA, SQIVND (reference sequence). CDR3 DNA sequence: TGTGTCAGTACCCCCCTGTTAGGGGCCAACGTCCTGACTTTC. This gives the protein CVSTPLLGANVLTF.

In this sample, this clonotype turned up many times. The rearrangement links TRBV30 to TRBJ2-2, with 7 positions matching TRBD2. CDR3 length: 16 residues. The V segment lost 2 bases and the J segment 1 base; nucleotides outside the gene matches: 7. Germline-derived CDR1 and CDR2 are GTSNPN and SVGIG (reference sequence). The CDR3 bases are TGTGCCTGGAGTTTCCTAGCGGCCATGAACACCGGGGAGCTGTTTTTT. This gives the protein CAWSFLAAMNTGELFF.

The V gene is TRBV2, the J gene TRBJ2-7; weak D call: TRBD1 (5 bases). Trimming removed 2 bases from V and 3 bases from J, with 20 bases in between. The CDR3 loop spans 17 amino acids. CDR1 is SNHLY and CDR2 is FYNNEI in the germline V gene. CDR3 coding DNA: TGTGCCAGCAGTGAACCCCAGACCAGACAGAGCAACTACGAGCAGTACTTC. This codes for CASSEPQTRQSNYEQYF.

This clonotype has ten or more counts. The chain carries TRBV12-3 or TRBV12-4 and TRBJ1-1; no clear D gene. The germline V and J ends were trimmed by 5 bases and 4 bases, with 11 bases remaining between them. The CDR3 runs 13 residues. CDR3 in amino acids: CASSTQPVTEAFF. The CDR3 coding sequence is TGTGCCAGCAGTACCCAGCCGGTCACTGAAGCTTTCTTT.

This clonotype was seen only once. The chain employs TRBV6-1 and TRBJ2-7; D possibly corresponds to TRBD1 (5 bases). V dropped 4 bases and J dropped 0 bases, with 10 bases sitting between them. This CDR3 has 14 residues. Germline V gene data show CDR1 as MNHNS and CDR2 as SASEGT. The CDR3 loop is CASSAQESSYEQYF. Written as DNA, the CDR3 is TGTGCCAGCAGTGCACAGGAGAGCTCCTACGAGCAGTACTTC.

This clonotype was detected many times. V usage is TRBV18 and J usage is TRBJ2-5; D unresolved. Deletions cut 3 bases from V and 2 bases from J, with 10 bases between. Germline V lookup: CDR1 KGHSH, CDR2 LQKENI. This CDR3 is built from 14 residues. CDR3 loop: CASSPGQDQETQYF. CDR3 coding DNA: TGTGCCAGCTCACCTGGGCAGGATCAAGAGACCCAGTACTTC.

This clonotype was counted many times. The chain carries TRBV20-1 and TRBJ1-3; D remains ambiguous. CDR3 length: 14 amino acids. Germline values: CDR1 DFQATT, CDR2 SNEGSKA (reference sequence). V was cut by 1 base and J by 2 bases, with 9 bases left in between. The CDR3 DNA sequence: TGCAGTGCTAGAGGCAGAGTCACTGGAAACACCATATATTTT. Translation gives CSARGRVTGNTIYF.